This TCR beta chain was recovered during a study of blood T cell repertoires in COVID-19. The assay was immunoSEQ multiplex PCR, and TCRdb's table has in-frame clones only and misses some. Of approximately 390,000 clones in the sample, over 75% were seen once. The CDR3 totals 17 residues. V lost 4 bases and J lost 3; bases outside the gene matches: 11. Germline assignment: CDR1 SGDLS and CDR2 YYNGEE. This receptor was taken from a woman aged 55-70 years with COVID-19, enrolled during active disease. The sequenced sample was peripheral blood. This chain joins TRBV9 and TRBJ2-3; 10 nucleotides line up with TRBD2. The DNA of the CDR3 is TGTGCCAGCAGCAGCCCCAGCGGGGGGGGAAATACAGATACGCAGTATTTT. It yields the protein CASSSPSGGGNTDTQYF. The variable domain in full, with the rest retrieved from reference TRBV9 and TRBJ2-3, is DSGVTQTPKHLITATGQRVTLRCSPRSGDLSVYWYQQSLDQGLQFLIQYYNGEERAKGNILERFSAQQFPDLHSELNLSSLELGDSALYFCASSSPSGGGNTDTQYFGPGTRLTVL.